What follows are 4 T cell receptor beta chains derived from one specimen sequenced in a study of cytomegalovirus exposure and HLA in healthy donors. Only in-frame clones appear in the TCRdb table, and some are missing; sequencing was by immunoSEQ multiplex PCR. The data contain 150,000 to 200,000 clones, roughly 91% of them seen just once; the ten biggest clones take up 10%. The sequenced material came from PBMCs. These receptors were obtained from a woman aged 18-29 years in good health and CMV-seropositive.

V and J are TRBV10-3 and TRBJ2-7, with a possible D match to TRBD1 (6 bases). The ends were cut back, 4 bases at V and 1 base at J, with 14 bases in the middle. The germline gives CDR1 ENHRY, CDR2 SYGVKD. There are 15 residues in the CDR3. CDR3 nucleotides: TGTGCCATCAGTGCCCCGGACAGACAATCCTACGAGCAGTACTTC. Amino acid sequence: CAISAPDRQSYEQYF.

The V gene is TRBV10-3, the J gene TRBJ2-7, with TRBD1 matching over 7 bases. CDR3 size: 14 residues. The V gene end was trimmed by 4 bases and the J gene end by 2 bases; junction bases not matched to a gene: 5. The V gene's germline CDR1 is ENHRY and CDR2 SYGVKD. The chain's CDR3 is CAISGGTEPYEQYF. The CDR3 DNA sequence: TGTGCCATCAGTGGAGGGACAGAACCCTACGAGCAGTACTTC.

The chain has TRBV9 and TRBJ2-7, with D possibly matching TRBD1 (5 bases). In germline, CDR1 is SGDLS, CDR2 YYNGEE. CDR3 length: 14 residues. Trimming shortened V by 0 bases and J by 1 base, and 8 bases separated the two germline ends. In DNA form, the CDR3 reads TGTGCCAGCAGCGTAGGTCCAGGGTCCTACGAGCAGTACTTC. Translated: CASSVGPGSYEQYF.

The chain has TRBV10-3 and TRBJ2-7, with TRBD2 as a possible D gene (5 bases). Looked up from germline, CDR1 is ENHRY and CDR2 is SYGVKD. The CDR3 is 12 amino acids. Between the trimmed V and J ends, which lost 6 bases and 6 bases, there was a span of 12 bases. As DNA, the CDR3 is TGTGCCATCAGCCGGGAAGGGCCCGAGCAGTACTTC. As protein: CAISREGPEQYF.